This T cell receptor beta chain was sequenced for a study of blood T cell repertoires in COVID-19. This CDR3 is 16 amino acids long. Trimming took 5 bases from V and 5 from J; bases not matched to a gene: 10. Looked up from germline, CDR1 is SGHTA and CDR2 is FQGNSA. TCRdb keeps only in-frame clones here, not all; method: immunoSEQ multiplex PCR. Of hundreds of thousands of clones in the sample, around 91% were seen once. Sequenced input: peripheral blood. The rearrangement links TRBV7-2 to TRBJ2-5, with TRBD2 identical over 11 bases. The receptor comes from a woman between 18 and 29 years old who had recovered from COVID-19. The CDR3 sequence: CASSPGTSGAPETQYF. In DNA, the CDR3 is TGTGCCAGCAGCCCCGGGACTAGCGGAGCCCCCGAGACCCAGTACTTC.